The 23 T cell receptor beta chains presented below share a single source sample, sequenced in a study of PD-1 blockade in mismatch repair-deficient tumors. TCRdb keeps only in-frame clones here, not all; method: immunoSEQ multiplex PCR. The table lists some 26,000 clones, approximately 83% of them singletons, with 20% to 25% in the top ten. This material consisted of peripheral blood, taken 12 weeks after starting pembrolizumab. The receptors originated from an adult with mismatch repair-deficient cancer.

This clone was detected a few times. The chain employs TRBV4-2 and TRBJ2-2; 12 positions agree with TRBD2. Germline-derived CDR1 and CDR2 are LGHNA and YNFKEQ. This CDR3 contains 15 residues. V lost 4 bases and J lost 3; bases outside the gene matches: 0. The CDR3 DNA sequence: TGTGCCAGCAGCCGACTAGCGGGAGACACCGGGGAGCTGTTTTTT. This gives the protein CASSRLAGDTGELFF.

This rearrangement joins TRBV30 to TRBJ1-2; unclear D gene. Trimming removed 2 bases from V and 4 bases from J, with 8 bases in between. Germline lookup yields CDR1 GTSNPN and CDR2 SVGIG (reference sequence). The CDR3 spans 12 residues. CDR3 DNA sequence: TGTGCCTGGAGTAGGGATCTCTATGGCTACACCTTC. It translates to CAWSRDLYGYTF.

The chain employs TRBV5-1 and TRBJ1-1; D call uncertain. Germline V lookup: CDR1 SGHRS, CDR2 YFSETQ. Trimming took off 0 bases at V and 1 base at J, with 7 bases between the two ends. The CDR3 is made up of 14 amino acids. The CDR3 coding sequence is TGCGCCAGCAGCTTGGGACACCGGAACACTGAAGCTTTCTTT. It codes for CASSLGHRNTEAFF.

The chain couples TRBV7-9 to TRBJ2-1; no clear D. Germline values: CDR1 SEHNR, CDR2 FQNEAQ (reference sequence). The V end was cut by 3 bases, the J end by 0 bases, with 12 bases between. The CDR3 contains 16 residues. The CDR3 DNA reads TGTGCCAGCAGCTTTGGTAGGGCGAGCTCCTACAATGAGCAGTTCTTC. Translated: CASSFGRASSYNEQFF.

The chain couples TRBV10-3 to TRBJ2-7; 9 bases are shared with TRBD1. Germline CDR1 is ENHRY and CDR2 is SYGVKD. The CDR3 length is 12 residues. The V gene end was trimmed by 11 bases and the J gene end by 3 bases; junction bases not matched to a gene: 5. CDR3 region: CASKGQGYEQYF. The CDR3 DNA follows: TGTGCCTCAAAGGGACAGGGCTACGAGCAGTACTTC.

The J gene is TRBJ2-7, the V gene TRBV11-2; tentatively, D is TRBD2 (5 bases). The V and J ends lost 1 base and 0 bases respectively, with 10 bases between them. CDR1 and CDR2 from the germline V gene are SGHAT and FQNNGV. The CDR3 runs to 15 residues. Here the CDR3 reads CASSLGSADSYEQYF. The CDR3 nucleotides read TGTGCCAGCAGCTTAGGATCAGCGGACTCCTACGAGCAGTACTTC.

The chain combines TRBV5-1 with TRBJ2-1; maybe TRBD2 (6 bases). CDR3 length: 16 amino acids. Trimming took off 1 base at V and 3 bases at J, with 14 bases between the two ends. The germline V gene encodes CDR1 SGHRS and CDR2 YFSETQ. The CDR3 loop is CASSLIGLANYNEQFF. CDR3 in DNA: TGCGCCAGCAGCTTGATTGGGCTAGCGAACTACAATGAGCAGTTCTTC. The entire variable domain, with the rest obtained from reference TRBV5-1 and TRBJ2-1, is as follows: KAGVTQTPRYLIKTRGQQVTLSCSPISGHRSVSWYQQTPGQGLQFLFEYFSETQRNKGNFPGRFSGRQFSNSRSEMNVSTLELGDSALYLCASSLIGLANYNEQFFGPGTRLTVL.

The chain has TRBV29-1 and TRBJ2-4, with 7 nucleotides matching TRBD1. Germline values: CDR1 SQVTM, CDR2 ANQGSEA. Trimming at V came to 4 bases and at J to 1 base, leaving 10 bases not matched to a gene. This CDR3 has 16 residues. The CDR3 reads CSVAKGAGAAKNIQYF. CDR3 DNA sequence: TGCAGCGTTGCAAAGGGGGCCGGGGCCGCCAAAAACATTCAGTACTTC.

This chain links TRBV11-2 with TRBJ2-1; D not resolved. The CDR3 length is 14 residues. Germline values: CDR1 SGHAT, CDR2 FQNNGV. Trimming cost V 0 bases and J 5 bases, with 8 bases left between them. CDR3 sequence: CASSLDRPHNEQFF. CDR3 bases: TGTGCCAGCAGCTTAGATCGGCCCCACAATGAGCAGTTCTTC.

There are a few counts of this clone. V and J are TRBV7-8 and TRBJ2-7, with D perhaps assigned TRBD1 or TRBD2 (5 bases each). Trimming stripped 7 bases from V and 2 bases from J, with 15 bases between. CDR3 length: 14 amino acids. Germline V gives CDR1 SGHVS, CDR2 FQNEAQ. CDR3 amino acids: CASTSGTSPYEQYF. CDR3 DNA sequence: TGTGCCAGCACCTCGGGGACCTCGCCCTACGAGCAGTACTTC.

This chain links TRBV18 with TRBJ1-1; the match to TRBD1 covers 7 bases. The CDR3 sequence is 17 residues long. V dropped 4 bases and J dropped 4; count of bases not matched to a gene: 15. Germline CDR1 KGHSH, CDR2 LQKENI. The CDR3 region is CASSHRRRQGPLTEAFF. CDR3 DNA: TGTGCCAGCTCACACAGACGGCGACAGGGCCCCCTCACTGAAGCTTTCTTT.

The chain is built from TRBV5-5 and TRBJ2-7; perhaps TRBD1 as D (6 bases). Trimming pared 1 base from V and 2 bases from J, leaving 10 bases between. The CDR3 runs 14 residues. Per germline, CDR1 SGHKS and CDR2 YYEKEE (reference sequence). CDR3 sequence: CASSLWDTTYEQYF. CDR3 nucleotides: TGTGCCAGCAGCTTGTGGGACACCACCTACGAGCAGTACTTC.

The chain carries TRBV5-6 and TRBJ2-4; tentatively, D is TRBD1 (6 bases). The germline CDR1 and CDR2 sequences are SGHDT and YYEEEE. V dropped 2 bases and J dropped 6 bases, with 9 bases sitting between them. The CDR3 is made up of 13 amino acids. CDR3 loop: CASSFGQTNIQYF. The CDR3 coding sequence is TGTGCCAGCAGCTTCGGACAGACAAACATTCAGTACTTC.

This chain uses TRBV10-2 with TRBJ1-2, with 10 bases fitting TRBD1. Trimming at V came to 0 bases and at J to 2 bases, leaving 3 bases not matched to a gene. Germline CDR1 reads WSHSY; CDR2 reads SAAADI. The CDR3 consists of 16 residues. The CDR3 bases are TGCGCCAGCAGTGAGTCGCGACAGGGGGCGAACTATGGCTACACCTTC. Protein sequence: CASSESRQGANYGYTF.

The chain is built from TRBV4-1 and TRBJ2-3; the match to TRBD2 covers 9 bases. Losses at the gene ends were 4 bases for V and 4 bases for J; bases not matched to a gene: 9. The CDR3 has 16 amino acids. Germline CDR1 reads MGHRA; CDR2 reads YSYEKL. The CDR3 loop reads CASSPGAAGGSDTQYF. CDR3 DNA: TGCGCCAGCAGCCCCGGGGCAGCGGGAGGTTCAGATACGCAGTATTTT.

The rearrangement joins TRBV4-1 to TRBJ2-3, with a tentative D call TRBD1 (6 bases). This CDR3 is 12 amino acids long. Germline CDR1 is MGHRA and CDR2 is YSYEKL. Trimming cost V 6 bases and J 4 bases, with 8 bases left between them. DNA of the CDR3: TGCGCCAGCAGGCAGGGGTCAGATACGCAGTATTTT. Protein: CASRQGSDTQYF.

The rearrangement links TRBV10-3 to TRBJ2-3, with D tentatively TRBD2 (6 bases). The V gene lost 2 bases and the J gene lost 5 bases, with 26 bases spanning the gap. The CDR3 has 19 residues. Germline assignment: CDR1 ENHRY and CDR2 SYGVKD. CDR3 sequence (DNA): TGTGCCATCAGTGAGACACCGGGACTCATGGGTGAAGAGAGAGATACGCAGTATTTT. Residues: CAISETPGLMGEERDTQYF.

Here the CDR3 reads CASTLWGNTEAFF. The CDR3 DNA follows: TGTGCCAGTACCCTCTGGGGGAACACTGAAGCTTTCTTT. The chain recombines TRBV19 with TRBJ1-1; D unclear. The CDR3 has 13 amino acids. Trimming shortened V by 7 bases and J by 1 base, and 10 bases separated the two germline ends. Germline V CDR1 and CDR2: LNHDA, SQIVND (reference sequence).

This clone occurred a few times. The V and J genes are TRBV7-6 and TRBJ1-4; a weak D match, TRBD1 (5 bases). Trimming left V 1 base short and J 11 bases short, with 14 bases between. In germline, CDR1 is SGHVS, CDR2 FNYEAQ. This CDR3 spans 14 amino acids. The CDR3: CASSLESAGRKLFF. DNA of the CDR3: TGTGCCAGCAGCTTAGAATCGGCAGGGAGGAAACTGTTTTTT.

The chain couples TRBV4-1 to TRBJ1-4; TRBD1 agrees at 7 bases. Germline CDR1 reads MGHRA; CDR2 reads YSYEKL. This CDR3 is 19 amino acids long. Losses at the gene ends were 6 bases for V and 0 bases for J; bases not matched to a gene: 16. The CDR3 spells CASRALFFRDSATNEKLFF. The CDR3 coding sequence is TGCGCCAGCAGGGCCCTTTTTTTCAGGGACAGCGCAACTAATGAAAAACTGTTTTTT.

The CDR3 coding sequence is TGTGCCAGCAGCTCCCAACTGGGACATAGCACAGATACGCAGTATTTT. The encoded protein is CASSSQLGHSTDTQYF. This chain links TRBV7-9 with TRBJ2-3, with a weak D call TRBD1 (6 bases). V lost 4 bases to trimming and J lost 0 bases, with 14 bases between them. Germline CDR1 SEHNR, CDR2 FQNEAQ (reference sequence). This CDR3 has 16 amino acids.

This sequence joins TRBV19 and TRBJ2-3, with 14 bases that match TRBD2. V was clipped by 5 bases and J by 4 bases; unmatched bases: 8. The CDR3 loop spans 17 amino acids. CDR1 is LNHDA, CDR2 SQIVND, per germline (reference sequence). This CDR3 is CASSVKWGLAGADTQYF. CDR3 nucleotide sequence: TGTGCCAGTAGTGTGAAGTGGGGACTAGCGGGAGCAGATACGCAGTATTTT.

The CDR3 is CASSRWNSGRASYEQYF. The CDR3 DNA reads as TGCGCCAGCAGCCGCTGGAATAGCGGGAGGGCATCTTACGAGCAGTACTTC. V gene TRBV4-1 combines with J gene TRBJ2-7; TRBD2 aligns across 11 bases. The V and J ends lost 4 bases and 4 bases, in that order; junction bases with no gene match: 12. Germline values: CDR1 MGHRA, CDR2 YSYEKL. The length of the CDR3 is 17 residues.